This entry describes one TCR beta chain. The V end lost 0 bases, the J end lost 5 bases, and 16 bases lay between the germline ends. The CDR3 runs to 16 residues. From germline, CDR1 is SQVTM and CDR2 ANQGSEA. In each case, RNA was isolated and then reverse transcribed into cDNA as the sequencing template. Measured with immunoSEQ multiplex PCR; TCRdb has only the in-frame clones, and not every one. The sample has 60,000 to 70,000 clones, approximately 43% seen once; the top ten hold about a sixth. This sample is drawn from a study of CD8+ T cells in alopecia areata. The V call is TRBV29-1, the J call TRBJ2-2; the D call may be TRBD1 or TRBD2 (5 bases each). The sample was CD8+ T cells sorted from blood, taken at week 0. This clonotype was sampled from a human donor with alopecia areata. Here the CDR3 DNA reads TGCAGCGTTGAAGACCGGGACGCCGGGTGGACCGGGGAGCTGTTTTTT. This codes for CSVEDRDAGWTGELFF.